This TCR beta chain was observed in a study of T cells after posttransplantation cyclophosphamide. Trimming removed 0 bases from V and 5 bases from J; junction bases left unmatched: 7. CDR3 size: 16 residues. The germline gives CDR1 LNHNV, CDR2 YYDKDF (reference sequence). Profiled with immunoSEQ multiplex PCR; TCRdb holds only in-frame clones, not every one. This sample yields some 61,000 clones, of which roughly 93% are seen a single time; approximately 2.7% belongs to the top ten. The study, taken as a whole, reports: Later blood repertoires were often dominated by clones from the donor CD8+ memory compartment. Recipient CMV seropositivity and CMV reactivation strongly tracked TRB clonality.

Comments on this clone: Its antigen is still unknown.

J is TRBJ1-1 and V is TRBV15; 9 bases are shared with TRBD1. The receptor was derived from a woman aged 25-40 years in good health and a related stem cell transplant donor. Input material: PBMCs. The CDR3 nucleotides are TGTGCCACCAGCAGAGATCGGGGACAGGGCCGGACTGAAGCTTTCTTT. Residues: CATSRDRGQGRTEAFF.